Below are 8 T cell receptor beta chains sequenced from a single sample in a study of blood T cell repertoires in COVID-19. TCRdb keeps only in-frame clones here, not all; method: immunoSEQ multiplex PCR. The sample carries around 260,000 clones, roughly 80% recorded once. Sequenced: peripheral blood. The receptors shown here come from a woman in her forties or fifties who had recovered from COVID-19.

The genes are TRBV14 and TRBJ2-1; D is ambiguous. V was trimmed by 1 base and J by 9 bases, leaving 13 bases between them. CDR3 size: 14 residues. The germline gives CDR1 SGHDN, CDR2 FVKESK. The CDR3 here is CASSQVSTLGEQFF. The CDR3 nucleotides are TGTGCCAGCAGCCAAGTTTCGACATTGGGTGAGCAGTTCTTC.

This clone was detected only a few times. The chain recombines TRBV5-1 with TRBJ1-2, with 10 bases matching TRBD1. After removal of 2 bases from V and 3 bases from J, the junction contained 4 bases not matched to a gene. There are 15 residues in the CDR3. CDR1 is SGHRS and CDR2 is YFSETQ in the germline V gene. Here the CDR3 DNA reads TGCGCCAGCAGCTTTGAGACAGGGGGCGACTATGGCTACACCTTC. It translates to CASSFETGGDYGYTF. The full variable domain, in which reference TRBV5-1 and TRBJ1-2 provide the parts outside the CDR3, is KAGVTQTPRYLIKTRGQQVTLSCSPISGHRSVSWYQQTPGQGLQFLFEYFSETQRNKGNFPGRFSGRQFSNSRSEMNVSTLELGDSALYLCASSFETGGDYGYTFGSGTRLTVV.

The rearrangement uses TRBV5-4 and TRBJ1-2; D possibly corresponds to TRBD1 (5 bases). In germline, CDR1 is SGHNT, CDR2 YYREEE (reference sequence). V lost 1 base to trimming and J lost 8 bases, with 18 bases between them. CDR3 length: 15 residues. The CDR3 DNA sequence: TGTGCCAGCAGCTTGTTTGGGGGGGGATTTAGAGGCTACACCTTC. It yields the protein CASSLFGGGFRGYTF. Complete variable domain (other parts from reference TRBV5-4 and TRBJ1-2): ETGVTQSPTHLIKTRGQQVTLRCSSQSGHNTVSWYQQALGQGPQFIFQYYREEENGRGNFPPRFSGLQFPNYSSELNVNALELDDSALYLCASSLFGGGFRGYTFGSGTRLTVV.

The V call is TRBV11-1, the J call TRBJ1-1, with D possibly matching TRBD1 (6 bases). Trimming stripped 1 base from V and 1 base from J, with 7 bases between. This CDR3 has 14 residues. Germline CDR1 reads SGHAT; CDR2 reads FQDESV (reference sequence). The CDR3 reads CASSLGQANTEAFF. As DNA, the CDR3 is TGTGCCAGCAGCTTAGGACAGGCGAACACTGAAGCTTTCTTT. The whole variable domain, remainder taken from reference TRBV11-1 and TRBJ1-1, is EAEVAQSPRYKITEKSQAVAFWCDPISGHATLYWYRQILGQGPELLVQFQDESVVDDSQLPKDRFSAERLKGVDSTLKIQPAELGDSAMYLCASSLGQANTEAFFGQGTRLTVV.

The J gene is TRBJ1-2, the V gene TRBV24-1; TRBD1 matches 9 bases. Germline CDR1 reads KGHDR; CDR2 reads SFDVKD. CDR3 length: 13 residues. The trim removed 9 bases at V and 4 bases at J, leaving 5 bases unmatched. Here the CDR3 DNA reads TGTGCCACCTCCGACAGGGGGGCCTATGGCTACACCTTC. Protein product: CATSDRGAYGYTF.

The V call is TRBV28, the J call TRBJ2-1, with TRBD1 matching over 7 bases. With 7 bases clipped from V and 8 bases from J, the junction kept 14 bases outside the gene matches. The CDR3 spans 15 residues. Germline CDR1 reads MDHEN; CDR2 reads SYDVKM. As DNA, the CDR3 is TGTGCCAGCACCTACGCCGACAGGGTAGGGGATGAGCAGTTCTTC. Translated: CASTYADRVGDEQFF.

This rearrangement joins TRBV27 to TRBJ2-7, with D unclear. The CDR3 is 15 amino acids. CDR1 is MNHEY, CDR2 SMNVEV, per germline (reference sequence). V was trimmed by 0 bases and J by 0 bases, leaving 9 bases between them. This chain's CDR3 is CASSLSGSFSYEQYF. The CDR3 DNA sequence: TGTGCCAGCAGTTTATCGGGCAGTTTCTCCTACGAGCAGTACTTC.

The rearrangement joins TRBV4-1 to TRBJ1-1; TRBD1 agrees at 8 bases. The germline V gene encodes CDR1 MGHRA and CDR2 YSYEKL. The junction had 6 bases not matched to a gene; V was cut back by 1 base and J by 5 bases. This CDR3 region has 15 residues. In DNA, the CDR3 is TGCGCCAGCAGCCAAGCCGACAGGGGACGTACTGAAGCTTTCTTT. Translation gives CASSQADRGRTEAFF.